Each of the 10 T cell receptor beta chains below was sequenced from the same sample in a study of blood T cell repertoires in COVID-19. Profiling relied on immunoSEQ multiplex PCR, and the TCRdb table lists in-frame clones only, not all of them. This sample has roughly 190,000 clones, with roughly 80% found just once. The sequenced sample was peripheral blood. The receptors were sampled from a human donor with acute or convalescent COVID-19. The donor label of this sample is uncertain.

The chain carries TRBV5-1 and TRBJ1-4, with TRBD1 matching over 7 bases. The CDR3 sequence is 15 residues long. Germline V gene lookup returns CDR1 SGHRS and CDR2 YFSETQ. Trimming at V came to 0 bases and at J to 5 bases, leaving 4 bases not matched to a gene. CDR3 amino acids: CASSLAQGVNEKLFF. In nucleotides, the CDR3 is TGCGCCAGCAGCTTGGCCCAGGGGGTGAATGAAAAACTGTTTTTT. The variable domain in full, completed from reference TRBV5-1 and TRBJ1-4, reads KAGVTQTPRYLIKTRGQQVTLSCSPISGHRSVSWYQQTPGQGLQFLFEYFSETQRNKGNFPGRFSGRQFSNSRSEMNVSTLELGDSALYLCASSLAQGVNEKLFFGSGTQLSVL.

The CDR3 nucleotides read TGTGCCAGTAGTACCACAGGGTTGGGTTCACCCCTCCACTTT. Residues: CASSTTGLGSPLHF. The chain couples TRBV19 to TRBJ1-6, with D maybe TRBD1 (6 bases). Looked up from germline, CDR1 is LNHDA and CDR2 is SQIVND (reference sequence). This CDR3 is 14 amino acids long. The ends were cut back, 4 bases at V and 9 bases at J, with 13 bases in the middle.

This clone was detected once. J is TRBJ2-3 and V is TRBV6-1; D not resolved. Between the trimmed V and J ends, which lost 3 bases and 0 bases, there was a span of 10 bases. Germline lookup yields CDR1 MNHNS and CDR2 SASEGT. There are 15 residues in the CDR3. The CDR3 region has the DNA TGTGCCAGCAGTGACCGGTTCTCAAGCACAGATACGCAGTATTTT. As protein: CASSDRFSSTDTQYF.

V usage is TRBV2 and J usage is TRBJ2-3; 13 bases are shared with TRBD2. Looked up from germline, CDR1 is SNHLY and CDR2 is FYNNEI. The V and J ends lost 7 bases and 6 bases, in that order; junction bases with no gene match: 7. There are 15 residues in the CDR3. CDR3 in DNA: TGTGCCAGCACCTACAGGACTAGCGGGGGTGATACGCAGTATTTT. Translation: CASTYRTSGGDTQYF.

In nucleotides, the CDR3 is TGTGCCATCAGTGACAAGGGACAGGGGCGGGTCGAGCAGTACTTC. Translation: CAISDKGQGRVEQYF. The chain carries TRBV10-3 and TRBJ2-7; 10 bases match TRBD1. Per the germline V gene, CDR1 is ENHRY and CDR2 is SYGVKD. J lost 6 bases, V lost 3 bases, and 8 bases had no gene match. This CDR3 has 15 amino acids.

The CDR3 sequence: CASSSTTGTLTEAFF. The CDR3 DNA sequence: TGCGCCAGCAGCTCGACGACAGGGACGCTCACTGAAGCTTTCTTT. V gene TRBV5-1 combines with J gene TRBJ1-1, with TRBD1 identical over 7 bases. The CDR3 consists of 15 residues. The V and J ends lost 3 bases and 4 bases, in that order; junction bases with no gene match: 9. In germline, CDR1 is SGHRS, CDR2 YFSETQ.

This chain links TRBV28 with TRBJ1-5; D is perhaps TRBD1 (5 bases). V was pared by 5 bases and J by 6 bases, with 11 bases between. The germline gives CDR1 MDHEN, CDR2 SYDVKM. CDR3 size: 13 residues. This chain's CDR3 is CASSAGGSQPQHF. In DNA form, the CDR3 reads TGTGCCAGCAGTGCCGGGGGAAGTCAGCCCCAGCATTTT.

This clone was found a few times. The V call is TRBV5-5, the J call TRBJ1-2, with D unresolved. Germline V gene data show CDR1 as SGHKS and CDR2 as YYEKEE (reference sequence). Trimming stripped 4 bases from V and 3 bases from J, with 16 bases between. The CDR3 is made up of 15 amino acids. The CDR3 nucleotides read TGTGCCAGCAGCGCCTCGGCGGTCAGCGACTATGGCTACACCTTC. This translates into CASSASAVSDYGYTF. The whole variable domain, filled in from reference TRBV5-5 and TRBJ1-2, reads DAGVTQSPTHLIKTRGQQVTLRCSPISGHKSVSWYQQVLGQGPQFIFQYYEKEERGRGNFPDRFSARQFPNYSSELNVNALLLGDSALYLCASSASAVSDYGYTFGSGTRLTVV.

This chain uses TRBV4-2 with TRBJ2-2, with a weak D call TRBD2 (6 bases). This CDR3 has 16 amino acids. Trimming pared 2 bases from V and 0 bases from J, leaving 10 bases between. Germline V gene data show CDR1 as LGHNA and CDR2 as YNFKEQ. CDR3 coding DNA: TGTGCCAGCAGCCAAAATGCGGGAACGAACACCGGGGAGCTGTTTTTT. Translating gives CASSQNAGTNTGELFF.

This clone was found once. The chain combines TRBV6-5 with TRBJ1-6; D gene ambiguous. The CDR3 extends over 15 amino acids. V was shortened by 2 bases and J by 5 bases, with 10 bases between the two germline ends. CDR1 MNHEY and CDR2 SVGAGI come from the germline V gene. The CDR3 sequence: CASSYGGIDNSPLHF. CDR3 bases: TGTGCCAGCAGTTACGGAGGCATTGATAATTCACCCCTCCACTTT.